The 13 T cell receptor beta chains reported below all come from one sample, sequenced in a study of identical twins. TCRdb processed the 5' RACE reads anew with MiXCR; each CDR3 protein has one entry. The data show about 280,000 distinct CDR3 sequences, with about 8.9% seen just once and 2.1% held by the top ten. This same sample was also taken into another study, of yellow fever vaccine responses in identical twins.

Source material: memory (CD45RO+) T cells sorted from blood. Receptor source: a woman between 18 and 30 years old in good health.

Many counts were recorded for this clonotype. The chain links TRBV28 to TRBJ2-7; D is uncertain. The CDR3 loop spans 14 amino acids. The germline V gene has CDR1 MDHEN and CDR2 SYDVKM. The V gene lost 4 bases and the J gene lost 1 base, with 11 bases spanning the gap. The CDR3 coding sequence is TGTGCCAGCAGTTCTACATCAGAATCCTACGAGCAGTACGTC. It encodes CASSSTSESYEQYV.

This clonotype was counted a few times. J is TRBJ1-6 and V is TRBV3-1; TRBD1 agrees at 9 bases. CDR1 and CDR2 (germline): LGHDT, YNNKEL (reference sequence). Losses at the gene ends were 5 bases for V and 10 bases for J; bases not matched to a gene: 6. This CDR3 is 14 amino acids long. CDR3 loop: CASSYGTGRSPLHF. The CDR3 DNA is TGTGCCAGCAGCTATGGGACAGGGCGATCACCCCTCCACTTT.

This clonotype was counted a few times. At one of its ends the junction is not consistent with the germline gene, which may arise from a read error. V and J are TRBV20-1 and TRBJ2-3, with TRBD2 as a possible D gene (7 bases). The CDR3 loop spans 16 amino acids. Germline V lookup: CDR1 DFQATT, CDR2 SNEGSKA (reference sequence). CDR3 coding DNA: TGCTGTGCTAGAGATGGAGGGGGGGGGGACTCAGATACGCAGTATTTT. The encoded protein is CCARDGGGGDSDTQYF.

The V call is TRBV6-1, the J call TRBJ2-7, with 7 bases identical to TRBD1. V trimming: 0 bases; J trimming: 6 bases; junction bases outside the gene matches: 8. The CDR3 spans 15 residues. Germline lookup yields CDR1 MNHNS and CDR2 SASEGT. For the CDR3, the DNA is TGTGCCAGCAGTGAAGCGTACTACAGGGGATTCGAGCAGTACGTC. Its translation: CASSEAYYRGFEQYV.

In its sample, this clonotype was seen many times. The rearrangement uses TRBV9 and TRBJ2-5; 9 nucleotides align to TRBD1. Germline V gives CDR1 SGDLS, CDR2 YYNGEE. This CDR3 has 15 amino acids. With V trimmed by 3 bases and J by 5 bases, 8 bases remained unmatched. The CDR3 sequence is CASSAATGGKETQYF. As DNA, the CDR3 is TGTGCCAGCAGCGCAGCGACAGGGGGAAAGGAGACCCAGTACTTC.

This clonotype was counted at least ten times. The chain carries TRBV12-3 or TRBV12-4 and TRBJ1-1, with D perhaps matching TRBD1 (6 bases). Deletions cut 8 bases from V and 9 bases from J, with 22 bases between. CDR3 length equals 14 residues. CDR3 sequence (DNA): TGTGCCAGCCGCCTAGGGGGGCGCGTAGGCAAAGCTTTCTTT. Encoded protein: CASRLGGRVGKAFF.

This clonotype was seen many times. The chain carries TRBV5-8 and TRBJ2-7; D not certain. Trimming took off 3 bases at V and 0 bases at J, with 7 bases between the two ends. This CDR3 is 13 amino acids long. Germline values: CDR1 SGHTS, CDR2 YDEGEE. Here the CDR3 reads CASSSRHSYEQYV. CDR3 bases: TGTGCCAGCAGCTCTCGACACTCCTACGAGCAGTACGTC.

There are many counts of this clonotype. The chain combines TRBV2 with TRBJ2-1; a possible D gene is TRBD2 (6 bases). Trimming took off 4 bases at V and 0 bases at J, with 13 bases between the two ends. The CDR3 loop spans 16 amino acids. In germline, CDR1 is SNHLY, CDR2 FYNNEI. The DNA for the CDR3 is TGTGCCAGCAGTGTGAGCGGGTCAAGCTCCTACAATGAGCAGTTCTTC. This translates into CASSVSGSSSYNEQFF. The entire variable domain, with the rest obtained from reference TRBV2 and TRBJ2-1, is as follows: EPEVTQTPSHQVTQMGQEVILRCVPISNHLYFYWYRQILGQKVEFLVSFYNNEISEKSEIFDDQFSVERPDGSNFTLKIRSTKLEDSAMYFCASSVSGSSSYNEQFFGPGTRLTVL.

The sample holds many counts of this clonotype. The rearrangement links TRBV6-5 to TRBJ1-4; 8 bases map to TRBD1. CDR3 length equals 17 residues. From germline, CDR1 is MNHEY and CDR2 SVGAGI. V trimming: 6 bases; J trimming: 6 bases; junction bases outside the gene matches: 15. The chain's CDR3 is CASSKGQGKAGYEKLFF. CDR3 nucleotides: TGTGCCAGCAGCAAAGGACAGGGAAAGGCCGGTTATGAAAAACTGTTTTTT.

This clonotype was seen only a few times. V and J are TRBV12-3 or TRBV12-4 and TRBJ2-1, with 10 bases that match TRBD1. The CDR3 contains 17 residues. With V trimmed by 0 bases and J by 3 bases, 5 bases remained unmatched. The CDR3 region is CASSLALWTGGYNEQFF. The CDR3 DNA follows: TGTGCCAGCAGTTTAGCGTTGTGGACAGGGGGCTACAATGAGCAGTTCTTC.

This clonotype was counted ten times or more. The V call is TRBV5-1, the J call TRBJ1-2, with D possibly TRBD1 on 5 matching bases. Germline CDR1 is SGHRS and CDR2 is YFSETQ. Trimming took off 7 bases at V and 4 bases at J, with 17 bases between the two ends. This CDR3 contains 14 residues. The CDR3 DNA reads TGCGCCAGCTCCCGGGGGGAGGAAGCCTATGGCTACACCTTC. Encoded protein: CASSRGEEAYGYTF.

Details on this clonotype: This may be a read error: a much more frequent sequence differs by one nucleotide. The CDR3 DNA sequence: TGCTGTGCTAGAGATCCTGAGGTAGCGGGCTGGGCAGATACGCAGTATTTT. Protein sequence: CCARDPEVAGWADTQYF. The chain is built from TRBV20-1 and TRBJ2-3; 7 nucleotides agree with TRBD2. This CDR3 is built from 17 residues. Germline assignment: CDR1 DFQATT and CDR2 SNEGSKA (reference sequence).

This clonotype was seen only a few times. CDR3 sequence reads: CASTEYSIIAPTSGRPNEQFF. The CDR3 DNA reads TGCGCCAGCACGGAGTATAGTATTATAGCACCAACTAGCGGGCGTCCCAATGAGCAGTTCTTC. The chain employs TRBV10-2 and TRBJ2-1; 9 nucleotides match TRBD2. From germline, CDR1 is WSHSY and CDR2 SAAADI. After removal of 7 bases from V and 6 bases from J, the junction contained 28 bases not matched to a gene. This CDR3 is built from 21 residues.